The entry below describes one T cell receptor beta chain. Its antigen is not identified. The CDR3 spans 16 residues. V lost 0 bases and J lost 1, with 13 bases in between. Germline V lookup: CDR1 SGDLS, CDR2 YYNGEE. This sample was included in a study of blood T cells in healthy people across ages. Points from the study as a whole: Investigators viewed diversity estimates from one million T cells as underestimates, the study reported.

The draw of peripheral blood yielded ten milliliters from each donor. Alongside a J-beta primer mix, a sample-barcoded 5' primer served in a second PCR lasting about 7 to 11 cycles. Through a template-switch adaptor with 12 random nucleotides, each cDNA molecule received a tag. MiXCR, run by TCRdb on the 5' RACE reads, gives a single entry per CDR3 protein. The sample lists fewer than 2 million distinct CDR3 sequences, roughly two fifths seen once, with 20% to 25% in the top ten. Sequenced sample: blood. The chain uses TRBV9 and TRBJ1-2, with D unresolved. This receptor was obtained from a human donor in good health. CDR3 sequence reads: CASSVDEGRVNYGYTF. CDR3 coding DNA: TGTGCCAGCAGCGTAGATGAGGGTCGAGTTAACTATGGCTACACCTTC.